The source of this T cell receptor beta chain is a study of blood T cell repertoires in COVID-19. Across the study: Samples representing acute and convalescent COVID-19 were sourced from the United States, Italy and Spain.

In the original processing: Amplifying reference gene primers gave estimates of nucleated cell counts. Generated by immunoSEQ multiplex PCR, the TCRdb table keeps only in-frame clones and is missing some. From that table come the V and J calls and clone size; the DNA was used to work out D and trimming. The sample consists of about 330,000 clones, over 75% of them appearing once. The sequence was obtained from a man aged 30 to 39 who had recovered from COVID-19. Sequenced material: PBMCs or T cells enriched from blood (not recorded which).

The CDR3 DNA sequence: TGTGCCAGCAGCTGGACCCTGGGCGGGGGCCGTGATACGCAGTATTTT. Translation: CASSWTLGGGRDTQYF. This chain connects TRBV5-5 to TRBJ2-3; possibly TRBD2 for D (7 bases). The V gene lost 3 bases and the J gene lost 6 bases, with 20 bases spanning the gap. Germline lookup yields CDR1 SGHKS and CDR2 YYEKEE (reference sequence). This CDR3 contains 16 residues.